This entry concerns a single T cell receptor (beta chain). Its antigen remains unknown. The CDR3 extends 3 residues past the end of the read, so its final part is completed from the germline J gene. The data were obtained in a study of T cells in women clearing cervical HPV infection. Study details: Blood came at first lesion visit for cases, post-clearance for controls. Case blood was drawn a median approximately 150 days after lesion detection. General study results and limits: Effector/memory and HPV-specific T cells were not isolated, and association timing is unknown. Repertoire richness, not evenness, was significantly elevated in CIN3+ cases versus controls.

There are 13 residues in the CDR3. CDR1 and CDR2 (germline): SQVTM, ANQGSEA. Trimming cost V 6 bases and J 6 bases; bases outside gene matches: 8. The data were produced by immunoSEQ multiplex PCR, yet TCRdb's version contains in-frame clones alone and is incomplete. This listing includes some 40,000 clones. This sequence originates from a woman between 18 and 69 years old with a cervical HPV16 infection that either progressed to CIN3+ or cleared (not recorded which). The chain carries TRBV29-1 and TRBJ1-2, with 9 bases fitting TRBD1. Source material: blood buffy coat. Partial CDR3 DNA: TGCAGCGTGAGGGGAAGACAGGGGGATGGC. Its translation: CSVRGRQGDG. The whole CDR3 region reads CSVRGRQGDGYTF.